The present T cell receptor beta chain was sequenced within a study of control samples from healthy donors and cancer patients. J gave up 5 bases and V 4 bases, and 10 bases lay outside the gene matches. Germline CDR1 reads SGDLS; CDR2 reads YYNGEE. CDR3 length equals 16 residues. The protocol was immunoSEQ multiplex PCR, while the TCRdb copy is restricted to in-frame clones and leaves out a portion. The table has about 230,000 clones, over 75% seen once. J is TRBJ2-5 and V is TRBV9, with TRBD1 identical over 11 bases. The sample consisted of PBMCs. This receptor was taken from a woman aged 60 to 75 with lung cancer. The DNA of the CDR3 is TGTGCCAGCAGCCGCGGGACAGGGGGATCGTGGGAGACCCAGTACTTC. It yields the protein CASSRGTGGSWETQYF.